This T cell receptor (beta chain) derives from a study of shared clonotypes between healthy human individuals. The study's findings and limits: Only blood was sampled; tissue repertoires likely differ. Clonotype sharing among donors likely depends on sequencing depth.

Worth noting for this clone: Antigen: not known.

Measured with immunoSEQ multiplex PCR; TCRdb has only the in-frame clones, and not every one. The sample lists 2 million to 3 million clones; roughly 93% were seen once. This CDR3 is built from 13 residues. Looked up from germline, CDR1 is SGHRS and CDR2 is YFSETQ. With 0 bases removed from V and 9 bases from J, the gap between germline ends came to 10 bases. Sequencing input: naive CD4+ T cells from PBMCs. The subset is: CD45RA+ positively selected. The chain employs TRBV5-1 and TRBJ2-1; D not resolved. The sequence was collected from a man aged 18 to 29 in good health. Some clones in this sample may be carry-over from other donors' samples. CDR3 bases: TGCGCCAGCAGCTTGGATCCAGCATCTGAGCAGTTCTTC. It translates to CASSLDPASEQFF.